The present entry profiles one TCR beta chain with its context. TCRdb's copy holds only in-frame clones and misses some; the assay was immunoSEQ multiplex PCR. In the table there are around 25,000 clones, 80% to 85% of which are singletons. The data were obtained in a study of OX40 agonist ivuxolimab in advanced cancers. Looking at the study overall: Patients' therapy was ivuxolimab, an antibody that acts as an agonist of OX40 (CD134). Ivuxolimab, which patients received intravenously every 2 weeks, was dosed at 0.01 to 10 mg/kg.

This clonotype was obtained from an adult with an advanced solid tumor such as melanoma, head and neck, liver or kidney cancer. The sample here was CD4+ or CD8+ T cells sorted from blood, taken in a trial of the OX40 agonist ivuxolimab.

CDR3 DNA sequence: TGTGCCAGCAGCTTAACGGGAGCGACCTACGAGCAGTACTTC. Translating it yields CASSLTGATYEQYF. The chain uses TRBV7-8 and TRBJ2-7; tentative D call: TRBD2 (6 bases). Trimming cost V 2 bases and J 2 bases, with 10 bases left between them. This CDR3 has 14 residues. CDR1 and CDR2 from the germline V gene are SGHVS and FQNEAQ.